This entry lists 26 T cell receptor beta chains sequenced from one sample in a study of glioma-infiltrating T cells. Amplification of TCR alpha and beta CDR3 regions from RNA used iRepertoire nested multiplex PCR. From the multiplex PCR reads, TCRdb called clonotypes with MiXCR, one entry per CDR3 protein. The profile shows about 380,000 distinct CDR3 sequences, roughly two fifths of them singletons. The material sequenced was glioma tissue, nonneoplastic brain tissue, or PBMCs (not recorded which). These receptors originate from a human donor with low-grade glioma or glioblastoma, undergoing nonglioma brain surgery, or in good health (not recorded which).

On this clonotype: Given a much more abundant clone one base away, this may be a read error. The chain uses TRBV27 and TRBJ2-7, with D maybe TRBD2 (6 bases). There are 16 residues in the CDR3. Trimming stripped 8 bases from V and 6 bases from J, with 26 bases between. From germline, CDR1 is MNHEY and CDR2 SMNVEV (reference sequence). The CDR3 nucleotides are TGTGCCAGCGGTCGCCTCTTTCTCTCGGGAGTATTCGAGCAGTACTTC. Translation gives CASGRLFLSGVFEQYF.

The chain links TRBV19 to TRBJ1-3; TRBD1 aligns across 7 bases. The germline V gene has CDR1 LNHDA and CDR2 SQIVND (reference sequence). The CDR3 extends over 16 amino acids. V was clipped by 8 bases and J by 0 bases; unmatched bases: 10. The CDR3 loop reads CASSIWTGLSGNTIYF. The CDR3 bases are TGTGCCAGTTCCATCTGGACAGGTCTCTCTGGAAACACCATATATTTT.

With respect to this clonotype: Relative to the germline gene, one junction end is altered; a read error may explain this. The genes are TRBV4-1 and TRBJ2-7, with D possibly TRBD2 on 5 matching bases. Germline-derived CDR1 and CDR2 are MGHRA and YSYEKL. The CDR3 runs to 14 residues. The CDR3 DNA sequence: TGCGCCAGCAGCCAAGCAGAAAGCGGCTACGAGCGGTACTTC. Protein: CASSQAESGYERYF.

The table lists this clonotype with many counts. The gene calls are TRBV20-1 and TRBJ2-3; D is ambiguous. V was cut by 1 base and J by 7 bases, with 9 bases left in between. Germline loops: CDR1 DFQATT, CDR2 SNEGSKA (reference sequence). There are 12 residues in the CDR3. The CDR3 is CSARAPQYTQYF. The CDR3 DNA is TGCAGTGCTAGAGCTCCCCAGTATACGCAGTATTTT.

J is TRBJ2-7 and V is TRBV7-9; 7 positions match TRBD2. V trimming: 3 bases; J trimming: 3 bases; junction bases outside the gene matches: 11. The germline V gene encodes CDR1 SEHNR and CDR2 FQNEAQ (reference sequence). The length of the CDR3 is 16 residues. The CDR3 DNA reads TGTGCCAGCAGCTTCGGCCCATCGGGGGGTAGCTACGAGCAGTACTTC. Amino acids: CASSFGPSGGSYEQYF.

This clonotype was observed a handful of times. The V and J genes are TRBV28 and TRBJ2-7, with D possibly matching TRBD2 (6 bases). V lost 10 bases to trimming and J lost 3 bases, with 10 bases between them. The CDR3 length is 11 residues. CDR1 MDHEN and CDR2 SYDVKM come from the germline V gene. DNA for the CDR3: TGTGCCATCGGGGGTCTCTACGAGCAGTACTTC. It encodes CAIGGLYEQYF.

This clonotype turned up a few times. The gene calls are TRBV19 and TRBJ2-2, with D possibly TRBD1 on 5 matching bases. The CDR3 covers 15 residues. The V gene's germline CDR1 is LNHDA and CDR2 SQIVND (reference sequence). Deletions cut 7 bases from V and 6 bases from J, with 18 bases between. The CDR3, as DNA: TGTGCCAGTAATATCCAGGGTCGGTCGTCCGGGGAGCTGTTTTTT. Amino acid sequence: CASNIQGRSSGELFF. The whole variable domain, remainder taken from reference TRBV19 and TRBJ2-2, is DGGITQSPKYLFRKEGQNVTLSCEQNLNHDAMYWYRQDPGQGLRLIYYSQIVNDFQKGDIAEGYSVSREKKESFPLTVTSAQKNPTAFYLCASNIQGRSSGELFFGEGSRLTVL.

The gene calls are TRBV20-1 and TRBJ1-4; D possibly corresponds to TRBD1 (6 bases). The length of the CDR3 is 14 residues. The V end lost 6 bases, the J end lost 8 bases, and 19 bases lay between the germline ends. Germline CDR1 is DFQATT and CDR2 is SNEGSKA (reference sequence). The CDR3 is CSAYQGPGGEKLFF. In nucleotides, the CDR3 is TGCAGTGCCTATCAGGGGCCGGGAGGAGAAAAACTGTTTTTT.

A word on this clonotype: A read error is possible here, since a much larger clone lies one base away. The chain joins TRBV6-2 or TRBV6-3 to TRBJ2-4; D is unresolved. Germline V gene sequence: CDR1 MNHEY, CDR2 SVGEGT. The length of the CDR3 is 13 residues. V lost 6 bases, J lost 3 bases, and 9 bases lay in between. CDR3 nucleotide sequence: TGTGCCAGCAGAGACATAGGCAAAAACATTCAGTACTTC. Protein sequence: CASRDIGKNIQYF.

This clonotype was seen many times. The genes are TRBV15 and TRBJ2-3; tentative D call: TRBD2 (8 bases). Between the trimmed V and J ends, which lost 4 bases and 2 bases, there was a span of 22 bases. Germline CDR1 and CDR2: LNHNV and YYDKDF (reference sequence). The CDR3 is 18 residues long. CDR3 protein: CATSKGGSSGPFTDTQYF. The CDR3 DNA follows: TGTGCCACCAGCAAAGGGGGCTCTAGCGGGCCATTCACAGATACGCAGTATTTT.

This clonotype was detected only a few times. The rearrangement joins TRBV20-1 to TRBJ1-1; D gene ambiguous. Between the trimmed V and J ends, which lost 4 bases and 0 bases, there was a span of 12 bases. This CDR3 spans 14 amino acids. Per the germline V gene, CDR1 is DFQATT and CDR2 is SNEGSKA (reference sequence). CDR3 in amino acids: CSAKRVGLNTEAFF. The CDR3 DNA follows: TGCAGTGCTAAGAGAGTGGGATTGAACACTGAAGCTTTCTTT.

As for this clonotype: A much bigger clone sits one base away, suggesting this may be a read error. The V and J genes are TRBV6-2 or TRBV6-3 and TRBJ1-5, with D maybe TRBD1 (5 bases). This CDR3 comprises 18 residues. Per the germline V gene, CDR1 is MNHEY and CDR2 is SVGEGT. This CDR3 reads CAGSFWPGASYSNQPQHF. DNA of the CDR3: TGTGCCGGCAGTTTTTGGCCTGGGGCAAGCTATAGCAATCAGCCCCAGCATTTT.

This clonotype was counted between two and nine times. The chain is built from TRBV28 and TRBJ2-2, with TRBD2 matching 10 bases. V gave up 3 bases and J gave up 7 bases; unmatched junction bases: 5. CDR3 length: 15 residues. Germline CDR1 reads MDHEN; CDR2 reads SYDVKM. DNA of the CDR3: TGTGCCAGCAGTTTGCTAGCGGGAGATCACGGGGAGCTGTTTTTT. Its translation: CASSLLAGDHGELFF.

This clonotype appeared a few times. This rearrangement joins TRBV12-3 or TRBV12-4 to TRBJ1-1; D not certain. Trimming took off 3 bases at V and 6 bases at J, with 11 bases between the two ends. This CDR3 region has 13 residues. The CDR3 DNA reads TGTGCCAGCAGTTTTAGTAGGCGGCCTGAAGCTTTCTTT. It is translated as CASSFSRRPEAFF.

The chain joins TRBV6-1 to TRBJ1-2, with D perhaps TRBD1 (6 bases). Germline CDR1 reads MNHNS; CDR2 reads SASEGT. This CDR3 comprises 15 residues. V was pared by 5 bases and J by 4 bases, with 17 bases between. The CDR3 bases are TGTGCCAGCAGTTCGACAGGCCTAGTCCTCTATGGCTACACCTTC. It specifies CASSSTGLVLYGYTF.

The chain joins TRBV27 to TRBJ2-7; D is undetermined. The CDR3 loop spans 13 amino acids. The V and J ends lost 0 bases and 3 bases respectively, with 6 bases between them. Looked up from germline, CDR1 is MNHEY and CDR2 is SMNVEV (reference sequence). In nucleotides, the CDR3 is TGTGCCAGCAGTTTATCGGCCTACTACGAGCAGTACTTC. This encodes CASSLSAYYEQYF.

The rearrangement joins TRBV7-2 to TRBJ1-6; D is undetermined. This CDR3 is built from 16 residues. Germline V gives CDR1 SGHTA, CDR2 FQGNSA. V was trimmed by 5 bases and J by 0 bases, leaving 11 bases between them. The CDR3 here is CASSRSFSSYNSPLHF. In DNA form, the CDR3 reads TGTGCCAGCAGCCGATCGTTCAGCTCCTATAATTCACCCCTCCACTTT.

To note about this clonotype: Compared with germline, one end of the junction differs, possibly owing to a read error. The V call is TRBV12-3 or TRBV12-4, the J call TRBJ2-1; TRBD2 aligns across 14 bases. This CDR3 comprises 18 residues. The CDR3 loop is CANSPGLAGVWDYNEQFF. The CDR3 DNA is TGCGCCAACAGCCCGGGACTAGCGGGAGTATGGGACTACAATGAGCAGTTCTTC.

Concerning this clonotype: This may arise from a read error, as a much more abundant clone is one base away. CDR3 in DNA: TGTGACAGCAGTTTCCCCTTCCCCTCGATAGCGGGAGGTGGGGCGGATGAGCAGTTCTTC. Amino acids: CDSSFPFPSIAGGGADEQFF. The rearrangement uses TRBV28 and TRBJ2-1; TRBD2 agrees at 10 bases. CDR3 size: 20 residues. The V gene's germline CDR1 is MDHEN and CDR2 SYDVKM.

This clonotype occurred many times. The gene calls are TRBV27 and TRBJ2-3, with 13 bases fitting TRBD2. Per germline, CDR1 MNHEY and CDR2 SMNVEV (reference sequence). With V trimmed by 2 bases and J by 4 bases, 0 bases remained unmatched. The CDR3 loop spans 15 amino acids. CDR3 region: CASSLGLAGADTQYF. The CDR3 DNA reads TGTGCCAGCAGTTTAGGACTAGCGGGAGCAGATACGCAGTATTTT.

This sequence joins TRBV11-1 and TRBJ2-1; TRBD1 matches at 8 bases. Matching the DNA end better, TRBJ1-2 makes the J call doubtful. Germline V gives CDR1 SGHAT, CDR2 FQDESV (reference sequence). The CDR3 runs 14 residues. The CDR3 DNA follows: TGTGCCAGCAGACCCGGACAGGGAGGCTATGGCTACACCTTC. Its protein is CASRPGQGGYGYTF.

This clonotype appeared a few times. The rearrangement joins TRBV7-2 to TRBJ2-7, with D possibly matching TRBD1 (5 bases). The V end was cut by 5 bases, the J end by 3 bases, with 8 bases between. This CDR3 has 12 amino acids. Germline V gives CDR1 SGHTA, CDR2 FQGNSA. This chain's CDR3 is CASSPTVYEQYF. The CDR3, as DNA: TGTGCCAGCAGCCCGACAGTCTACGAGCAGTACTTC.

This clonotype has more than one count but fewer than ten. The rearrangement joins TRBV20-1 to TRBJ1-1; TRBD1 aligns across 11 bases. Germline V gene data show CDR1 as DFQATT and CDR2 as SNEGSKA (reference sequence). This CDR3 spans 16 amino acids. The J segment lost 1 base and the V segment lost 6 bases, leaving 10 bases of the junction unmatched. CDR3 nucleotide sequence: TGCAGTGCCCGGCCCGGGACAGGGGGAAAGAACACTGAAGCTTTCTTT. Amino acid sequence: CSARPGTGGKNTEAFF.

This clonotype occurred a few times. The chain has TRBV12-3 or TRBV12-4 and TRBJ1-5; no definite D call. The CDR3 loop spans 15 amino acids. V lost 3 bases, J lost 1 base, and 10 bases lay in between. CDR3 nucleotides: TGTGCCAGCAGTTTTGACGTTACGAGCAATCAGCCCCAGCATTTT. This sequence encodes CASSFDVTSNQPQHF.

CDR3 sequence: CASSSMGLSGREQFF. Here the CDR3 DNA reads TGTGCCAGCAGCTCAATGGGGCTTAGCGGGCGTGAGCAGTTCTTC. The chain has TRBV7-2 and TRBJ2-1; TRBD2 matches 7 bases. The CDR3 is 15 residues long. CDR1 is SGHTA, CDR2 FQGNSA, per germline. V lost 4 bases and J lost 9; bases outside the gene matches: 12.

The chain combines TRBV20-1 with TRBJ2-7; 13 positions match TRBD2. There are 14 residues in the CDR3. V trimming: 3 bases; J trimming: 5 bases; junction bases outside the gene matches: 4. Germline lookup yields CDR1 DFQATT and CDR2 SNEGSKA (reference sequence). The CDR3 sequence: CSASQGLAGHEQYF. The DNA for the CDR3 is TGCAGTGCTAGCCAGGGACTAGCGGGGCACGAGCAGTACTTC.